The present T cell receptor (beta chain) was sequenced within a study of PD-1 blockade in classical Hodgkin lymphoma. Comments on this clone: Its specificity is unknown.

The sample's time point: cycle 4 day 1 (C4D1), after 6 weeks of nivolumab. Every patient experienced relapse after autologous stem cell transplantation, and brentuximab vedotin exposure varied. Trimming shortened V by 2 bases and J by 4 bases, and 12 bases separated the two germline ends. The CDR3 totals 14 residues. Looked up from germline, CDR1 is SGHTA and CDR2 is FQGNSA. General study findings and limits: The study reported lower baseline TCR diversity in newly diagnosed patients than in healthy donors. Why the repertoires differ is still unclear, perhaps disease activity or prior therapy. Individuals who commenced nivolumab within less than 1 year of ASCT were excluded. In CD4+ cells, TCR diversity went up significantly by C4D1, but in CD8+ cells it did not.

The repertoire was sequenced with immunoSEQ multiplex PCR; TCRdb's copy has only in-frame clones and lacks some. The sample contains roughly 21,000 clones, about 80% of which appear only once. Sample: peripheral blood mononuclear cells (PBMCs), taken before the fourth cycle of nivolumab. The V call is TRBV7-2, the J call TRBJ2-7; perhaps TRBD1 as D (6 bases). This receptor was identified in a human donor with classical Hodgkin lymphoma. The CDR3 protein is CASSLNWDTYEQYF. As DNA, the CDR3 is TGTGCCAGCAGCTTAAATTGGGACACTTACGAGCAGTACTTC.